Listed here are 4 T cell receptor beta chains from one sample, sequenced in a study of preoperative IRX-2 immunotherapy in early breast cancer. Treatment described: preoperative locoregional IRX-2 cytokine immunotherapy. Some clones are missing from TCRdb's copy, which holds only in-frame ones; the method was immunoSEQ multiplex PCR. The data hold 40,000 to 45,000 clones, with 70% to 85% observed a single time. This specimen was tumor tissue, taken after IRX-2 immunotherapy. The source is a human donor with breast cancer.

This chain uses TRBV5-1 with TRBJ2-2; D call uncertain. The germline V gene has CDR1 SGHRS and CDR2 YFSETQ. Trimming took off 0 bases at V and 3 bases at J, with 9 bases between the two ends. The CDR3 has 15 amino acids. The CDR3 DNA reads TGCGCCAGCAGCTTGGATCTGTCGGACACCGGGGAGCTGTTTTTT. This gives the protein CASSLDLSDTGELFF.

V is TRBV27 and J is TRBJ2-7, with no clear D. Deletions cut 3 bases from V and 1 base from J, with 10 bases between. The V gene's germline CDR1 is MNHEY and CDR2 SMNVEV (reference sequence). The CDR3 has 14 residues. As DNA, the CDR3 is TGTGCCAGCAGTTTTAGTCCCCTGTCCTACGAGCAGTACTTC. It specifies CASSFSPLSYEQYF.

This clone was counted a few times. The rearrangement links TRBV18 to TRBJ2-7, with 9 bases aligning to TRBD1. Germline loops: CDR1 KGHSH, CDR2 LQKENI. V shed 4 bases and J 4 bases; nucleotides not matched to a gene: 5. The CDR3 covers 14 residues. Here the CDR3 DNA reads TGTGCCAGCTCACGTGGGACAGGGTTATACGAGCAGTACTTC. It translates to CASSRGTGLYEQYF.

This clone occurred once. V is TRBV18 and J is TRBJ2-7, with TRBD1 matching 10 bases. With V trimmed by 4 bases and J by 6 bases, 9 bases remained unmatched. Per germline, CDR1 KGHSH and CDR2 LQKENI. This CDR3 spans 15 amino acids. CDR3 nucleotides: TGTGCCAGCTCACAACTCGGGGACAGGGGATCCGAGCAGTACTTC. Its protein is CASSQLGDRGSEQYF.